This T cell receptor (beta chain) was profiled in a study of patients and donors after allogeneic stem cell transplantation. In TCRdb, the RT-PCR reads were re-called with MiXCR into one record per CDR3 protein. The sample yields hundreds of thousands of distinct CDR3 sequences, 13% to 15% seen once. CDR1 is MNHEY and CDR2 is SVGEGT in the germline V gene. This CDR3 is 14 amino acids long. Trimming pared 4 bases from V and 5 bases from J, leaving 14 bases between. The clonotype was recovered from a human donor who was either an allogeneic HSCT recipient or a stem cell or donor lymphocyte infusion donor (not recorded which). It is not recorded whose cells these are; they may come from a transplant donor. The gene calls are TRBV6-2 or TRBV6-3 and TRBJ2-5; D tentatively fits TRBD1 or TRBD2 (6 bases each). Sequencing was performed on blood, either unsorted or a sorted T cell fraction (not recorded which). CDR3 in amino acids: CASSSPGALETQYF. CDR3 DNA sequence: TGTGCCAGCAGTTCCCCGGGGGCGTTGGAGACCCAGTACTTC.